One sample yielded the 22 T cell receptor beta chains listed below, sequenced in a study of regulatory T cells in long-lasting Graves disease. Time point here: persistent/refractory GD, antithyroid drugs over 5 years with positive TRAb. The TCR library was made from RNA extracted from PBMCs. Building the TCR beta libraries relied on iRepertoire HTBI primers, and CDR3 regions underwent Arm-PCR. TCRdb used MiXCR to reprocess the multiplex PCR reads, holding one entry per CDR3 protein. The sample shows 500,000 to 800,000 distinct CDR3 sequences, 30% of them seen only once. The specimen was peripheral blood mononuclear cells (PBMCs), collected when the disease was refractory, from a patient treated with antithyroid drugs. These receptors came from a female donor with Graves disease.

This clonotype was found a few times. The gene calls are TRBV28 and TRBJ1-1; tentative D call: TRBD1 (5 bases). This CDR3 has 15 residues. V shed 3 bases and J shed 3 bases, with 14 bases lying between them. Germline assignment: CDR1 MDHEN and CDR2 SYDVKM. This CDR3 reads CASSLSGVYYTEAFF. The CDR3 DNA follows: TGTGCCAGCAGTTTGTCGGGGGTCTACTACACTGAAGCTTTCTTT. Complete variable domain (other parts from reference TRBV28 and TRBJ1-1): DVKVTQSSRYLVKRTGEKVFLECVQDMDHENMFWYRQDPGLGLRLIYFSYDVKMKEKGDIPEGYSVSREKKERFSLILESASTNQTSMYLCASSLSGVYYTEAFFGQGTRLTVV.

This sequence joins TRBV28 and TRBJ1-5; possibly TRBD1 for D (5 bases). CDR3 length equals 16 residues. The germline V gene has CDR1 MDHEN and CDR2 SYDVKM. Trimming took 2 bases from V and 2 from J, leaving 13 bases between them. Here the CDR3 reads CASSLPGPGGNQPQHF. In nucleotides, the CDR3 is TGTGCCAGCAGTTTACCGGGGCCTGGGGGCAATCAGCCCCAGCATTTT.

The sample holds a few counts of this clonotype. The rearrangement joins TRBV11-2 to TRBJ1-2, with D perhaps TRBD1 (5 bases). Trimming removed 3 bases at V and 0 bases at J, with 8 bases between. The length of the CDR3 is 14 residues. The germline gives CDR1 SGHAT, CDR2 FQNNGV. CDR3 in amino acids: CASSFSGPNYGYTF. The CDR3 DNA is TGTGCCAGCAGCTTCTCGGGACCTAACTATGGCTACACCTTC.

This clonotype was seen only a few times. As DNA, the CDR3 is TGTGCCAGCAGCCGGACAGGCGCGTTACAGCCCCAGCATTTT. Protein sequence: CASSRTGALQPQHF. The chain has TRBV3-1 and TRBJ1-5, with 7 bases that match TRBD1. Germline assignment: CDR1 LGHDT and CDR2 YNNKEL (reference sequence). This CDR3 comprises 14 residues. V gave up 4 bases and J gave up 7 bases; unmatched junction bases: 7.

The chain employs TRBV5-1 and TRBJ1-1, with 7 bases lining up with TRBD1. Per germline, CDR1 SGHRS and CDR2 YFSETQ. V lost 4 bases and J lost 1; bases outside the gene matches: 4. The CDR3 is 14 residues long. The CDR3 loop is CASSVQGPNTEAFF. In DNA form, the CDR3 reads TGCGCCAGCAGCGTACAGGGGCCGAACACTGAAGCTTTCTTT.

At least ten counts were recorded for this clonotype. The CDR3 DNA sequence: TGTGCCAGCAGTTTGTCTCTTAGCGGGAGGGCTCACGAGCAGTACTTC. This encodes CASSLSLSGRAHEQYF. This chain connects TRBV12-3 or TRBV12-4 to TRBJ2-7; 11 bases fit TRBD2. Trimming cost V 3 bases and J 5 bases; bases outside gene matches: 9. The CDR3 is 16 residues long.

The V gene is TRBV6-1, the J gene TRBJ2-5, with D possibly being TRBD2 (5 bases). Per the germline V gene, CDR1 is MNHNS and CDR2 is SASEGT. The CDR3 has 14 amino acids. Trimming took 6 bases from V and 4 from J, leaving 15 bases between them. CDR3 sequence reads: CASSLSERGETQYF. The CDR3 nucleotides read TGTGCCAGCAGCCTTAGCGAGAGAGGAGAGACCCAGTACTTC.

For this clonotype: Given a much more abundant clone one base away, this may be a read error. The chain recombines TRBV2 with TRBJ2-5; D not resolved. Trimming took 2 bases from V and 3 from J, leaving 7 bases between them. Germline values: CDR1 SNHLY, CDR2 FYNNEI. The length of the CDR3 is 13 residues. CDR3 in amino acids: CASSERVKETQYF. The CDR3 DNA sequence: TGTGCCAGCAGTGAACGGGTCAAAGAGACCCAGTACTTC.

About this clonotype: The final CDR3 position lacks the conserved phenylalanine or tryptophan, pointing to a likely read error. V is TRBV7-9 and J is TRBJ1-6; D perhaps matches TRBD1 (6 bases). The CDR3 consists of 13 residues. Looked up from germline, CDR1 is SEHNR and CDR2 is FQNEAQ (reference sequence). V shed 4 bases and J shed 9 bases, with 10 bases lying between them. The CDR3: CASSYRVPSPLHS. DNA for the CDR3: TGTGCCAGCAGCTACAGGGTACCTTCACCCCTCCACTCT.

This clonotype was detected many times. The chain is built from TRBV12-3 or TRBV12-4 and TRBJ2-5; 15 bases line up with TRBD2. This CDR3 has 15 residues. V shed 6 bases, J shed 4 bases, and the junction held 3 bases outside the gene matches. The CDR3, as DNA: TGTGCCAGCAGGAAGGGACTAGCGGGAGGAGAGACCCAGTACTTC. Protein sequence: CASRKGLAGGETQYF.

The chain employs TRBV15 and TRBJ1-3; D remains ambiguous. Trimming shortened V by 0 bases and J by 0 bases, and 6 bases separated the two germline ends. The CDR3 spans 15 residues. CDR1 is LNHNV, CDR2 YYDKDF, per germline (reference sequence). CDR3: CATSRDGLSGNTIYF. The CDR3 DNA reads TGTGCCACCAGCAGAGATGGGCTCTCTGGAAACACCATATATTTT.

This clonotype was observed at least ten times. The gene calls are TRBV2 and TRBJ1-1, with D possibly TRBD1 on 6 matching bases. The germline V gene has CDR1 SNHLY and CDR2 FYNNEI. V gave up 2 bases and J gave up 0 bases, with 22 bases separating them. The CDR3 totals 19 residues. The CDR3 sequence is CASSELPGDLYNMNTEAFF. The CDR3 DNA is TGTGCCAGCAGTGAATTGCCAGGGGATTTGTATAACATGAACACTGAAGCTTTCTTT.

The table lists this clonotype with a few counts. V is TRBV4-1 and J is TRBJ2-7; the D call may be TRBD1 or TRBD2 (5 bases each). The germline gives CDR1 MGHRA, CDR2 YSYEKL. V dropped 0 bases and J dropped 2 bases, with 14 bases sitting between them. The CDR3 is 16 residues long. CDR3 coding DNA: TGCGCCAGCAGCCAAGATCTGGTGTGGGACCCCTACGAGCAGTACTTC. Residues: CASSQDLVWDPYEQYF.

This clonotype was observed a handful of times. The CDR3 spells CASSLGSPDGYTF. For the CDR3, the DNA is TGCGCCAGCAGCTTGGGGAGTCCCGATGGCTACACCTTC. The rearrangement uses TRBV5-1 and TRBJ1-2; D is unclear. Germline CDR1 and CDR2: SGHRS and YFSETQ. The CDR3 sequence is 13 residues long. Trimming pared 0 bases from V and 6 bases from J, leaving 9 bases between.

The J gene is TRBJ2-2, the V gene TRBV2; no clear D gene. The CDR3 loop spans 14 amino acids. With 1 base removed from V and 4 bases from J, the gap between germline ends came to 7 bases. Germline V gives CDR1 SNHLY, CDR2 FYNNEI. In DNA, the CDR3 is TGTGCCAGCAGTGAAGTCCTACCCACCGGGGAGCTGTTTTTT. It codes for CASSEVLPTGELFF.

V usage is TRBV29-1 and J usage is TRBJ1-2; 9 bases map to TRBD1. From germline, CDR1 is SQVTM and CDR2 ANQGSEA. V shed 7 bases, J shed 6 bases, and the junction held 9 bases outside the gene matches. This CDR3 spans 13 amino acids. In DNA form, the CDR3 reads TGCAGCGCAGTGACAGGGGGAGCTCATGGCTACACCTTC. Residues: CSAVTGGAHGYTF.

This chain links TRBV6-2 or TRBV6-3 with TRBJ2-5; D not resolved. Germline loops: CDR1 MNHEY, CDR2 SVGEGT. V was pared by 7 bases and J by 3 bases, with 12 bases between. This CDR3 has 13 residues. The CDR3 DNA reads as TGTGCCAGCACGTCCTGGGAAGAAGAGACCCAGTACTTC. Translation: CASTSWEEETQYF.

The chain joins TRBV29-1 to TRBJ2-3; D perhaps matches TRBD2 (6 bases). The CDR3 spans 14 residues. The V gene lost 1 base and the J gene lost 1 base, with 9 bases spanning the gap. In germline, CDR1 is SQVTM, CDR2 ANQGSEA. In nucleotides, the CDR3 is TGCAGCGTTGAAGTCGGAGGGGGCACAGATACGCAGTATTTT. This sequence encodes CSVEVGGGTDTQYF.

V usage is TRBV7-6 and J usage is TRBJ2-5; the match to TRBD2 covers 7 bases. V gave up 5 bases and J gave up 9 bases; unmatched junction bases: 12. The CDR3 contains 14 residues. Germline V gene data show CDR1 as SGHVS and CDR2 as FNYEAQ. The DNA of the CDR3 is TGTGCCAGCAGCAAAAGGGCGGGGGTGGAGGCCCAGTACTTC. This gives the protein CASSKRAGVEAQYF.

The chain combines TRBV18 with TRBJ1-1; D ambiguous. The CDR3 has 14 amino acids. In germline, CDR1 is KGHSH, CDR2 LQKENI. The germline V and J ends were trimmed by 5 bases and 4 bases, with 14 bases remaining between them. CDR3 residues: CASSADSWATEAFF. The CDR3 coding sequence is TGTGCCAGCTCAGCGGACTCTTGGGCCACTGAAGCTTTCTTT.

J is TRBJ2-3 and V is TRBV7-3; D might be TRBD2 (5 bases). CDR3 length equals 14 residues. V gave up 1 base and J gave up 1 base, with 6 bases separating them. Germline loops: CDR1 SGHTA, CDR2 FQGTGA. The CDR3 reads CASSLSSGTDTQYF. CDR3 sequence (DNA): TGTGCCAGCAGCTTAAGTAGCGGCACAGATACGCAGTATTTT. Using reference TRBV7-3 and TRBJ2-3 for the parts outside the CDR3, the full variable domain is GAGVSQTPSNKVTEKGKYVELRCDPISGHTALYWYRQSLGQGPEFLIYFQGTGAADDSGLPNDRFFAVRPEGSVSTLKIQRTERGDSAVYLCASSLSSGTDTQYFGPGTRLTVL.

The chain recombines TRBV25-1 with TRBJ1-4; 7 bases align to TRBD1. The CDR3 consists of 17 residues. V was pared by 4 bases and J by 10 bases, with 18 bases of the junction left unmatched. Germline CDR1 and CDR2: MGHDK and SYGVNS. This chain's CDR3 is CASSATLGGTVAGKLFF. Written as DNA, the CDR3 is TGTGCCAGCAGTGCCACGTTGGGAGGGACAGTAGCAGGAAAACTGTTTTTT.